The following is a TCR beta chain sequence with its context. Study processing details: Amplified reference gene primers provided the basis for estimating nucleated cell counts. Profiled with immunoSEQ multiplex PCR; TCRdb holds only in-frame clones, not every one. The D gene and trimming were derived from the DNA, and the V and J assignments and clone size from that table. The sample yields approximately 250,000 clones, 84% seen once. Trimming took 7 bases from V and 10 from J; bases not matched to a gene: 34. Germline CDR1 LNHDA, CDR2 SQIVND (reference sequence). The CDR3 totals 22 residues. The data originate from a study of blood T cell repertoires in COVID-19.

This chain joins TRBV19 and TRBJ2-1; TRBD2 matches 10 bases. The clonotype comes from a man aged 60 to 69 with acute or convalescent COVID-19. Sequencing was done on a sample of peripheral blood. The CDR3 DNA follows: TGTGCCAGTAAGGGCGGGACTAGCGCAAGATATGGCTCCGCGCCGAGAGCGGCGGAGCAGTTCTTC. Translated: CASKGGTSARYGSAPRAAEQFF.